What follows are 16 T cell receptor beta chains derived from one specimen sequenced in a study of CD8 T cells in Susac syndrome. Reverse transcription of about 0.5 to 1 ug RNA used random hexamers. TCRdb fed the immunoSEQ multiplex PCR reads into MiXCR, producing one record per CDR3 protein. The sample has some 120,000 distinct CDR3 sequences, about 95% seen once. Source material: CD4+ T cells from PBMCs. The receptors originated from a human donor in good health.

The gene calls are TRBV7-9 and TRBJ2-3; 8 nucleotides agree with TRBD2. With 7 bases clipped from V and 2 bases from J, the junction kept 11 bases outside the gene matches. The CDR3 runs 16 residues. Germline V CDR1 and CDR2: SEHNR, FQNEAQ (reference sequence). The DNA for the CDR3 is TGTGCCAGCATTCCTTGGGACGGGAGGGCCACAGATACGCAGTATTTT. Its translation: CASIPWDGRATDTQYF.

This chain connects TRBV5-1 to TRBJ2-5; D gene unclear. The CDR3 is 13 residues long. Trimming stripped 4 bases from V and 2 bases from J, with 9 bases between. From germline, CDR1 is SGHRS and CDR2 YFSETQ. The CDR3 protein is CASSAAFQETQYF. The CDR3 nucleotides read TGCGCCAGCAGCGCGGCCTTTCAAGAGACCCAGTACTTC.

The V gene is TRBV7-9, the J gene TRBJ2-3, with D perhaps given as TRBD1 or TRBD2 (6 bases each). The germline CDR1 and CDR2 sequences are SEHNR and FQNEAQ (reference sequence). The CDR3 has 15 residues. Trimming shortened V by 8 bases and J by 2 bases, and 17 bases separated the two germline ends. DNA of the CDR3: TGTGCCAGCGCCAAGGGGGGTCCGGACACAGATACGCAGTATTTT. It is translated as CASAKGGPDTDTQYF. Together with reference TRBV7-9 and TRBJ2-3, the CDR3 gives the full variable domain: DTGVSQNPRHKITKRGQNVTFRCDPISEHNRLYWYRQTLGQGPEFLTYFQNEAQLEKSRLLSDRFSAERPKGSFSTLEIQRTEQGDSAMYLCASAKGGPDTDTQYFGPGTRLTVL.

The rearrangement uses TRBV18 and TRBJ2-5; D gene unclear. Germline CDR1 is KGHSH and CDR2 is LQKENI. Trimming removed 4 bases from V and 5 bases from J, with 11 bases in between. This CDR3 comprises 13 residues. CDR3 amino acids: CASSLDSRETQYF. In DNA, the CDR3 is TGTGCCAGCTCACTCGACTCCAGGGAGACCCAGTACTTC.

J is TRBJ2-7 and V is TRBV28; no reliable D call. This CDR3 is 11 amino acids long. CDR1 MDHEN and CDR2 SYDVKM come from the germline V gene. V was shortened by 1 base and J by 7 bases, with 5 bases between the two germline ends. The CDR3 region is CASSLYREQYF. The CDR3 DNA follows: TGTGCCAGCAGTTTATATCGGGAGCAGTACTTC.

The rearrangement uses TRBV5-4 and TRBJ2-5, with D perhaps TRBD1 (5 bases). Trimming took off 0 bases at V and 5 bases at J, with 11 bases between the two ends. Germline V CDR1 and CDR2: SGHNT, YYREEE (reference sequence). The length of the CDR3 is 14 residues. The CDR3 here is CASSLEGHRETQYF. For the CDR3, the DNA is TGTGCCAGCAGCTTGGAGGGGCACAGGGAGACCCAGTACTTC.

This CDR3 is CATSATRAGAYEQYF. DNA for the CDR3: TGTGCCACCAGTGCCACCCGGGCGGGAGCCTACGAGCAGTACTTC. The rearrangement links TRBV24-1 to TRBJ2-7, with 7 bases lining up with TRBD2. The CDR3 spans 15 residues. Per the germline V gene, CDR1 is KGHDR and CDR2 is SFDVKD. Trimming cost V 5 bases and J 2 bases; bases outside gene matches: 8.

The CDR3 coding sequence is TGCAGCGTTGGGGGACACCCGAACACTGAAGCTTTCTTT. Translation gives CSVGGHPNTEAFF. The chain has TRBV29-1 and TRBJ1-1; D may be TRBD1 (6 bases). The length of the CDR3 is 13 residues. Trimming stripped 4 bases from V and 1 base from J, with 10 bases between. Germline lookup yields CDR1 SQVTM and CDR2 ANQGSEA.

The chain joins TRBV27 to TRBJ1-4; D is ambiguous. The germline V gene has CDR1 MNHEY and CDR2 SMNVEV (reference sequence). Deletions cut 5 bases from V and 6 bases from J, with 10 bases between. The CDR3 consists of 13 residues. The CDR3 region is CASSPGLDEKLFF. CDR3 DNA sequence: TGTGCCAGCAGTCCCGGGCTCGATGAAAAACTGTTTTTT.

V gene TRBV5-1 combines with J gene TRBJ1-1; no clear D gene. Germline V gives CDR1 SGHRS, CDR2 YFSETQ. The CDR3 runs 14 residues. Between the trimmed V and J ends, which lost 2 bases and 4 bases, there was a span of 12 bases. CDR3 amino acids: CASSLRAKATEAFF. CDR3 coding DNA: TGCGCCAGCAGCTTAAGGGCTAAGGCCACTGAAGCTTTCTTT. Complete variable domain (other parts from reference TRBV5-1 and TRBJ1-1): KAGVTQTPRYLIKTRGQQVTLSCSPISGHRSVSWYQQTPGQGLQFLFEYFSETQRNKGNFPGRFSGRQFSNSRSEMNVSTLELGDSALYLCASSLRAKATEAFFGQGTRLTVV.

This chain uses TRBV14 with TRBJ2-6; TRBD1 is a possible D gene (5 bases). The length of the CDR3 is 16 residues. Trimming stripped 2 bases from V and 4 bases from J, with 12 bases between. The germline V gene encodes CDR1 SGHDN and CDR2 FVKESK. The CDR3 nucleotides are TGTGCCAGCAGCCAAATAGGCAGGGTCGGGGCCAACGTCCTGACTTTC. Amino acid sequence: CASSQIGRVGANVLTF.

The chain employs TRBV12-3 or TRBV12-4 and TRBJ1-1, with 9 bases identical to TRBD1. The CDR3 contains 15 residues. Trimming removed 6 bases from V and 8 bases from J; junction bases left unmatched: 13. The CDR3 spells CASSLGQGRRGEAFF. In DNA form, the CDR3 reads TGTGCCAGCAGCCTCGGACAGGGGAGACGAGGGGAAGCTTTCTTT.

The chain joins TRBV3-1 to TRBJ2-1; D is undetermined. This CDR3 contains 15 residues. V lost 1 base and J lost 0, with 7 bases in between. Germline V gives CDR1 LGHDT, CDR2 YNNKEL (reference sequence). CDR3 coding DNA: TGTGCCAGCAGCCAAGGTTTTAGCTCCTACAATGAGCAGTTCTTC. Amino acid sequence: CASSQGFSSYNEQFF.

The chain links TRBV6-4 to TRBJ2-1; TRBD2 is a possible D gene (6 bases). Germline V gives CDR1 MRHNA, CDR2 SNTAGT. This CDR3 is built from 15 residues. V was cut by 7 bases and J by 0 bases, with 13 bases left in between. CDR3 amino acids: CASKSSGSSYNEQFF. The CDR3 nucleotides read TGTGCCAGCAAAAGTAGCGGAAGCTCCTACAATGAGCAGTTCTTC.

The chain recombines TRBV15 with TRBJ1-3; 8 bases are a match to TRBD1. Germline loops: CDR1 LNHNV, CDR2 YYDKDF (reference sequence). Germline trimming cut 8 bases from V and 7 bases from J; bases unmatched to any gene: 10. The CDR3 length is 14 residues. The CDR3 region has the DNA TGTGCCACCGAAGAGGACAGGGATCACAACACCATATATTTT. Its protein is CATEEDRDHNTIYF.

The rearrangement joins TRBV29-1 to TRBJ1-2, with a weak D call TRBD1 (5 bases). V was shortened by 8 bases and J by 5 bases, with 21 bases between the two germline ends. This CDR3 comprises 14 residues. Germline loops: CDR1 SQVTM, CDR2 ANQGSEA. The CDR3 coding sequence is TGCAGCACTGGTGGGGGTGCCTCGGGTTATGGCTACACCTTC. Its protein is CSTGGGASGYGYTF.